This TCR beta chain was profiled in a study of T cells after yellow fever vaccination. This clonotype appeared many times. Its antigen is undetermined. In TCRdb, the 5' RACE reads were re-called with MiXCR into one record per CDR3 protein. The sample holds about 260,000 distinct CDR3 sequences, about 5.2% seen once. General observations from the study: Though it reached lower strength, the secondary response hit its peak faster, day 5 versus 15. Most clones from primary vaccination were detected again post-booster (96% CD4, roughly 91% CD8).

This TCR was recovered from a man between 18 and 35 years old who received the YFV17D yellow fever vaccine. This specimen was CD4+ T cells sorted from PBMCs, taken on the day of the yellow fever booster vaccination.

The CDR3 region is CSARIAGGSGEQFF. The CDR3 DNA follows: TGCAGTGCTCGTATAGCGGGGGGGAGTGGGGAGCAGTTCTTC. The chain uses TRBV20-1 and TRBJ2-1; 11 nucleotides line up with TRBD2. This CDR3 is 14 amino acids long. Germline V lookup: CDR1 DFQATT, CDR2 SNEGSKA (reference sequence). V trimming: 5 bases; J trimming: 10 bases; junction bases outside the gene matches: 10.